This paragraph reports one TCR beta chain. The antigen is unknown. The CDR3 sequence is 12 residues long. Germline CDR1 and CDR2: SGDLS and YYNGEE. Trimming took 4 bases from V and 10 from J, leaving 12 bases between them. This specimen comes from a study of T cell responses to AZD1222 COVID-19 vaccine. Study-wide points: The study reported that nearly half of spike-specific TCRs target unmutated variant regions. When two AZD1222 doses had been given, Spike-specific TCR breadth and depth rose.

Assay: immunoSEQ multiplex PCR; the TCRdb copy retains only in-frame clones and omits some. The repertoire holds roughly 180,000 clones, 85% to 95% seen once, with around 1.9% in the top ten. The TCR sequence derives from an adult who received the AZD1222 COVID-19 vaccine. The starting material was peripheral blood, obtained 28 days after the second AZD1222 dose. The chain links TRBV9 to TRBJ2-1, with D perhaps matching TRBD1 (5 bases). As DNA, the CDR3 is TGTGCCAGCAGCTCGACAGACCTGGAGCAGTTCTTC. This gives the protein CASSSTDLEQFF.